A single sample gave rise to the 7 T cell receptor beta chains below, sequenced in a study of blood T cell repertoires in COVID-19. Repertoires were generated with immunoSEQ multiplex PCR, while TCRdb's copy carries only in-frame clones and drops some. This table holds about 260,000 clones, approximately 90% found once. The sequencing input was PBMCs or T cells enriched from blood (not recorded which). The source is a man aged 40-49 years who had been exposed to COVID-19.

The gene calls are TRBV19 and TRBJ1-4; D gene uncertain. V was pared by 5 bases and J by 4 bases, with 11 bases between. The CDR3 loop spans 14 amino acids. The germline gives CDR1 LNHDA, CDR2 SQIVND (reference sequence). The CDR3 is CASSFRDRNEKLFF. Here the CDR3 DNA reads TGTGCCAGTAGTTTCCGGGATCGTAATGAAAAACTGTTTTTT.

The chain is built from TRBV19 and TRBJ1-2, with 7 nucleotides matching TRBD1. This CDR3 comprises 14 residues. Germline V gives CDR1 LNHDA, CDR2 SQIVND (reference sequence). V trimming: 5 bases; J trimming: 6 bases; junction bases outside the gene matches: 9. The CDR3 coding sequence is TGTGCCAGTAGTGATAAGGGGGCATTTGATGGCTACACCTTC. It is translated as CASSDKGAFDGYTF.

The rearrangement uses TRBV6-5 and TRBJ2-1, with 7 positions matching TRBD1. This CDR3 is 15 amino acids long. V lost 5 bases and J lost 0; bases outside the gene matches: 4. CDR1 is MNHEY and CDR2 is SVGAGI in the germline V gene. The CDR3 sequence is CASSLRDSSYNEQFF. CDR3 sequence (DNA): TGTGCCAGCAGTCTCCGGGACAGCTCCTACAATGAGCAGTTCTTC.

This chain uses TRBV5-6 with TRBJ2-1, with 7 positions matching TRBD2. The V and J ends lost 0 bases and 10 bases, in that order; junction bases with no gene match: 16. Germline V gives CDR1 SGHDT, CDR2 YYEEEE. The CDR3 runs 17 residues. The chain's CDR3 is CASSLAWRELMGDEQFF. The CDR3 coding sequence is TGTGCCAGCAGCTTGGCGTGGCGGGAGCTTATGGGAGACGAGCAGTTCTTC.

The chain combines TRBV20-1 with TRBJ1-2; maybe TRBD1 (6 bases). The V end lost 5 bases, the J end lost 8 bases, and 12 bases lay between the germline ends. CDR3 size: 11 residues. CDR1 and CDR2 from the germline V gene are DFQATT and SNEGSKA (reference sequence). CDR3 sequence reads: CSAYRVDGYTF. In DNA, the CDR3 is TGCAGTGCTTACAGGGTAGACGGCTACACCTTC.

The V and J genes are TRBV20-1 and TRBJ2-7, with 8 bases matching TRBD1. CDR1 DFQATT and CDR2 SNEGSKA come from the germline V gene (reference sequence). Trimming at V came to 3 bases and at J to 9 bases, leaving 4 bases not matched to a gene. The CDR3 length is 11 residues. The CDR3 DNA reads TGCAGTGCTAGGGGACAGGAGGTGCAGTACTTC. It yields the protein CSARGQEVQYF.

This rearrangement joins TRBV5-6 to TRBJ1-2; a possible D gene is TRBD1 (5 bases). V shed 4 bases and J shed 10 bases, with 17 bases lying between them. Germline values: CDR1 SGHDT, CDR2 YYEEEE. The CDR3 consists of 13 residues. CDR3 residues: CASSPSSGSDYTF. Here the CDR3 DNA reads TGTGCCAGCAGCCCCAGCTCAGGGTCGGACTACACCTTC.